This T cell receptor (beta chain) was found in a study of monozygotic twins with inflammatory bowel disease. Study-level findings and limits: Twin pairs that were concordant did not differ from discordant pairs in repertoire similarity, possibly from limited power.

The V gene's germline CDR1 is SGHNT and CDR2 YYREEE (reference sequence). The CDR3 sequence is 19 residues long. Researchers collected around 2.7 ml of blood per donor. A remark on this clonotype: No antigen is known for it.

TCRdb reworked the 5' RACE reads into one entry per CDR3 protein, no DNA. The listing contains about 300,000 distinct CDR3 sequences. This receptor was obtained from a human donor with ulcerative colitis or Crohn's disease, or a healthy co-twin of an affected twin (not recorded which). Sequencing used blood. V usage is TRBV5-4 and J usage is TRBJ2-6; TCRdb lists TRBD2, though no DNA is available to test this call. The CDR3 region is CASSSPGASGYSGANVLTF. The entire variable domain, with the rest obtained from reference TRBV5-4 and TRBJ2-6, is as follows: ETGVTQSPTHLIKTRGQQVTLRCSSQSGHNTVSWYQQALGQGPQFIFQYYREEENGRGNFPPRFSGLQFPNYSSELNVNALELDDSALYLCASSSPGASGYSGANVLTFGAGSRLTVL.